Shown below are 18 T cell receptor beta chains from a single sample sequenced in a study of cytomegalovirus exposure and HLA in healthy donors. PCR employed 60 Vbeta and 13 Jbeta primers. Assay: immunoSEQ multiplex PCR; the TCRdb copy retains only in-frame clones and omits some. The sample lists some 110,000 clones; roughly 78% were seen once. The specimen sequenced was PBMCs. The receptor source for this set is a woman in her forties in good health and CMV-seronegative.

The genes are TRBV28 and TRBJ2-3; D is unclear. The CDR3 is 15 residues long. Germline V lookup: CDR1 MDHEN, CDR2 SYDVKM. V lost 5 bases, J lost 0 bases, and 12 bases lay in between. This CDR3 reads CASSLSLTSTDTQYF. The CDR3, as DNA: TGTGCCAGCAGTCTATCTCTAACTAGCACAGATACGCAGTATTTT.

The chain joins TRBV19 to TRBJ1-3, with D maybe TRBD1 (5 bases). V gave up 5 bases and J gave up 4 bases, with 15 bases separating them. Germline loops: CDR1 LNHDA, CDR2 SQIVND (reference sequence). This CDR3 spans 15 amino acids. Written as DNA, the CDR3 is TGTGCCAGTAGTCTCGCGCGGGGCTTCGGAAACACCATATATTTT. Its protein is CASSLARGFGNTIYF.

The chain recombines TRBV30 with TRBJ1-5, with D tentatively TRBD1 (5 bases). V dropped 2 bases and J dropped 0 bases, with 8 bases sitting between them. CDR3 length: 14 residues. Germline lookup yields CDR1 GTSNPN and CDR2 SVGIG (reference sequence). This chain's CDR3 is CAWSRGNSNQPQHF. Written as DNA, the CDR3 is TGTGCCTGGAGTCGGGGGAATAGCAATCAGCCCCAGCATTTT.

V is TRBV7-2 and J is TRBJ2-1; 11 bases are shared with TRBD2. Per the germline V gene, CDR1 is SGHTA and CDR2 is FQGNSA. The CDR3 runs 16 residues. The J segment lost 7 bases and the V segment lost 5 bases, leaving 10 bases of the junction unmatched. In DNA form, the CDR3 reads TGTGCCAGCAGCCATAGCGGGAGGGCCCGGGGGAATGAGCAGTTCTTC. As protein: CASSHSGRARGNEQFF. Complete variable domain (other parts from reference TRBV7-2 and TRBJ2-1): GAGVSQSPSNKVTEKGKDVELRCDPISGHTALYWYRQSLGQGLEFLIYFQGNSAPDKSGLPSDRFSAERTGGSVSTLTIQRTQQEDSAVYLCASSHSGRARGNEQFFGPGTRLTVL.

The V and J genes are TRBV28 and TRBJ2-7, with D possibly matching TRBD2 (6 bases). V shed 7 bases and J shed 4 bases, with 17 bases lying between them. Germline V gene data show CDR1 as MDHEN and CDR2 as SYDVKM. CDR3 length: 14 amino acids. As DNA, the CDR3 is TGTGCCAGCACCTCGGGACTGGAAAATTACGAGCAGTACTTC. Encoded protein: CASTSGLENYEQYF.

The chain employs TRBV5-5 and TRBJ2-2; tentative D call: TRBD2 (6 bases). The CDR3 runs to 14 residues. Trimming took off 1 base at V and 7 bases at J, with 11 bases between the two ends. CDR1 and CDR2 from the germline V gene are SGHKS and YYEKEE (reference sequence). The CDR3 DNA sequence: TGTGCCAGCAGCTTGCTCGTGGAGGGCGGGGAGCTGTTTTTT. Its translation: CASSLLVEGGELFF.

The rearrangement uses TRBV14 and TRBJ1-1; no definite D call. Germline V lookup: CDR1 SGHDN, CDR2 FVKESK. CDR3 length: 14 residues. The V end was cut by 5 bases, the J end by 1 base, with 11 bases between. The CDR3 DNA sequence: TGTGCCAGCAGCTTCAGCCGGGGGAACACTGAAGCTTTCTTT. Its protein product is CASSFSRGNTEAFF.

The rearrangement joins TRBV4-2 to TRBJ2-7, with 10 positions matching TRBD2. The CDR3 length is 16 residues. Looked up from germline, CDR1 is LGHNA and CDR2 is YNFKEQ. With 0 bases clipped from V and 3 bases from J, the junction kept 5 bases outside the gene matches. CDR3 nucleotide sequence: TGTGCCAGCAGCCAAGACACCACTAGCGGGAACTACGAGCAGTACTTC. Translating it yields CASSQDTTSGNYEQYF.

A few counts support this clone. Distinct nucleotide sequences in the sample also encode this CDR3. The rearrangement links TRBV27 to TRBJ2-7; possible D gene TRBD2, 5 bases. CDR1 and CDR2 from the germline V gene are MNHEY and SMNVEV (reference sequence). V shed 4 bases and J shed 0 bases, with 19 bases lying between them. The CDR3 length is 17 residues. For the CDR3, the DNA is TGTGCCAGCAGTTACTTAGCAAGCGGAGATAGCTCCTACGAGCAGTACTTC. Translating it yields CASSYLASGDSSYEQYF.

The chain has TRBV18 and TRBJ1-1; D unresolved. This CDR3 is 14 amino acids long. CDR1 is KGHSH and CDR2 is LQKENI in the germline V gene. The V gene lost 1 base and the J gene lost 6 bases, with 12 bases spanning the gap. The CDR3 sequence is CASSPRGGDPEAFF. DNA of the CDR3: TGTGCCAGCTCACCACGGGGAGGTGACCCTGAAGCTTTCTTT. Supplemented by reference TRBV18 and TRBJ1-1, the full variable domain reads NAGVMQNPRHLVRRRGQEARLRCSPMKGHSHVYWYRQLPEEGLKFMVYLQKENIIDESGMPKERFSAEFPKEGPSILRIQQVVRGDSAAYFCASSPRGGDPEAFFGQGTRLTVV.

J is TRBJ1-2 and V is TRBV6-1; TRBD1 agrees at 12 bases. Germline V gives CDR1 MNHNS, CDR2 SASEGT. The CDR3 loop spans 14 amino acids. V was clipped by 6 bases and J by 4 bases; unmatched bases: 3. CDR3 sequence (DNA): TGTGCCAGCAGGGGGACAGGGGGCCTCTATGGCTACACCTTC. It translates to CASRGTGGLYGYTF.

The chain has TRBV28 and TRBJ1-4, with no clear D. The CDR3 spans 16 residues. Germline V gene sequence: CDR1 MDHEN, CDR2 SYDVKM. The germline V and J ends were trimmed by 7 bases and 3 bases, with 18 bases remaining between them. CDR3 DNA sequence: TGTGCCAGCAACACGGCTTGGGCAGTATCTAATGAAAAACTGTTTTTT. Amino acids: CASNTAWAVSNEKLFF.

J is TRBJ2-2 and V is TRBV7-9; D not certain. V dropped 3 bases and J dropped 7 bases, with 3 bases sitting between them. Looked up from germline, CDR1 is SEHNR and CDR2 is FQNEAQ (reference sequence). This CDR3 has 11 residues. CDR3: CASSFFGELFF. The CDR3, as DNA: TGTGCCAGCAGCTTCTTCGGGGAGCTGTTTTTT.

The chain carries TRBV7-2 and TRBJ2-2, with D unclear. Trimming removed 2 bases from V and 4 bases from J, with 8 bases in between. The germline CDR1 and CDR2 sequences are SGHTA and FQGNSA. CDR3 size: 14 residues. CDR3: CASSLISGTGELFF. CDR3 nucleotide sequence: TGTGCCAGCAGCTTAATATCGGGCACCGGGGAGCTGTTTTTT.

The chain joins TRBV30 to TRBJ2-4; D is perhaps TRBD2 (7 bases). The CDR3 loop spans 15 amino acids. The V gene lost 2 bases and the J gene lost 6 bases, with 17 bases spanning the gap. The germline V gene encodes CDR1 GTSNPN and CDR2 SVGIG (reference sequence). CDR3 in DNA: TGTGCCTGGAGTAACGGGGGGCAGGGCGGAAACATTCAGTACTTC. Residues: CAWSNGGQGGNIQYF.

This chain uses TRBV28 with TRBJ2-7, with 10 bases fitting TRBD2. CDR1 is MDHEN, CDR2 SYDVKM, per germline. V lost 8 bases to trimming and J lost 5 bases; unmatched junction nucleotides: 6. The CDR3 runs 13 residues. The CDR3 bases are TGTGCCAGCGTCCTAGCGGGAGTCCACGAGCAGTACTTC. Translation: CASVLAGVHEQYF.

This chain connects TRBV27 to TRBJ2-7, with D tentatively TRBD2 (5 bases). This CDR3 region has 16 residues. Germline V lookup: CDR1 MNHEY, CDR2 SMNVEV (reference sequence). Trimming left V 6 bases short and J 0 bases short, with 18 bases between. The chain's CDR3 is CASSRGGQIGSYEQYF. The CDR3 nucleotides are TGTGCCAGCAGCCGAGGCGGGCAGATCGGCTCCTACGAGCAGTACTTC.

V usage is TRBV19 and J usage is TRBJ2-7, with a possible D match to TRBD2 (7 bases). CDR3 length: 13 residues. Germline CDR1 reads LNHDA; CDR2 reads SQIVND (reference sequence). Trimming removed 8 bases at V and 7 bases at J, with 18 bases between. This CDR3 is CASHDGGLGEQYF. The CDR3 DNA follows: TGTGCCAGTCACGACGGGGGGCTAGGGGAGCAGTACTTC.